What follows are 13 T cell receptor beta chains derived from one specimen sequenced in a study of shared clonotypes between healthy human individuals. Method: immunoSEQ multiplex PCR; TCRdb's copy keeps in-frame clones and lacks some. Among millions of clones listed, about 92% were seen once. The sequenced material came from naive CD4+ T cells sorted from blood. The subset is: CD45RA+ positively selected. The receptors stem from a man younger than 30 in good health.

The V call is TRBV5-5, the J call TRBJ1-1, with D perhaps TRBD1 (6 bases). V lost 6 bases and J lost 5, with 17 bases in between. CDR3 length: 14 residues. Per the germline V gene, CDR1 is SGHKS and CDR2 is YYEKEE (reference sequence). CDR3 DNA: TGTGCCAGCACTACGAGGGGGGATCGTACTGAAGCTTTCTTT. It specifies CASTTRGDRTEAFF.

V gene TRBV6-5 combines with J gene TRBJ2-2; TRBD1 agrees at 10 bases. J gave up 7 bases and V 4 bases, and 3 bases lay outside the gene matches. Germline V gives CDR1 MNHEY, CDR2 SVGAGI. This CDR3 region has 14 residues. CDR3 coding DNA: TGTGCCAGCAGTTGGACAGGGGGAGACGGGGAGCTGTTTTTT. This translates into CASSWTGGDGELFF.

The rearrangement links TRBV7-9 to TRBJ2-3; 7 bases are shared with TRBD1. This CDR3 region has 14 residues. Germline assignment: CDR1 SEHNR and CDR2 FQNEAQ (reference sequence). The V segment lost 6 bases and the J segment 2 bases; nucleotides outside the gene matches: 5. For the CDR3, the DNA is TGTGCCAGCAGTTCCGGGACAGTCACAGATACGCAGTATTTT. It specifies CASSSGTVTDTQYF.

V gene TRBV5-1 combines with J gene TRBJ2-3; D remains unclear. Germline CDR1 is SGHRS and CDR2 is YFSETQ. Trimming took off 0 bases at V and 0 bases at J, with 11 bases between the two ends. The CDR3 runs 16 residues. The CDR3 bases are TGCGCCAGCAGCTTGGGGGCCAAGTCTAGCACAGATACGCAGTATTTT. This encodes CASSLGAKSSTDTQYF.

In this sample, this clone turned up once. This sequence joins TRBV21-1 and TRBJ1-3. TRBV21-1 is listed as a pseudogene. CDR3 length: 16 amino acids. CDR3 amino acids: CASSKVGVLGGNTIYF. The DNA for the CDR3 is TGTGCCAGCAGCAAAGTTGGGGTTTTGGGAGGAAACACCATATATTTT.

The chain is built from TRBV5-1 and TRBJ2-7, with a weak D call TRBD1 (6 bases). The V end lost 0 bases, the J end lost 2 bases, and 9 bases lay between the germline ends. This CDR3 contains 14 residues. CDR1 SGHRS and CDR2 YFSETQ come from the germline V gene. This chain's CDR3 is CASSLDQGTYEQYF. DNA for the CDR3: TGCGCCAGCAGCTTGGACCAGGGGACCTACGAGCAGTACTTC.

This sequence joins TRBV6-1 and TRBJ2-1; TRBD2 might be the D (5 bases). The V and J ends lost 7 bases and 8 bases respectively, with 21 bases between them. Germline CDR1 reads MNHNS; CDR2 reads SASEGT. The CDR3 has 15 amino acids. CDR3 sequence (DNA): TGTGCCAGCACCTACATACGGAGAGGGATAGATGAGCAGTTCTTC. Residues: CASTYIRRGIDEQFF.

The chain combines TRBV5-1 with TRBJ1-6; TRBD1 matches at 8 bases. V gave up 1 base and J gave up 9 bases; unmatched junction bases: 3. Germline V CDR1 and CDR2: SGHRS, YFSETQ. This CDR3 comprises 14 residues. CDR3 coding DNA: TGCGCCAGCAGCTTGCCAGGGGGCCTTTCACCCCTCCACTTT. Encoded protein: CASSLPGGLSPLHF.

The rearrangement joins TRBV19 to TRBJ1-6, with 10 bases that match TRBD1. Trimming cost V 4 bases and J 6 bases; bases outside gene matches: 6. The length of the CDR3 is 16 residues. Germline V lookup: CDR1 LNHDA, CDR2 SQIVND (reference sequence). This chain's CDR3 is CASSTRQGAGNSPLHF. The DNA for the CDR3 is TGTGCCAGTAGTACTAGACAGGGGGCCGGTAATTCACCCCTCCACTTT.

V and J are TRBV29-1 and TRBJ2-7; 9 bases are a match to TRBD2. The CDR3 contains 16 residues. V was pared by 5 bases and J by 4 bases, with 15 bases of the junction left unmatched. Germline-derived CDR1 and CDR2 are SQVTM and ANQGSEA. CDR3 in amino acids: CSVRLAGIRAGYEQYF. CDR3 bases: TGCAGCGTTAGGCTAGCGGGGATCCGGGCAGGGTACGAGCAGTACTTC.

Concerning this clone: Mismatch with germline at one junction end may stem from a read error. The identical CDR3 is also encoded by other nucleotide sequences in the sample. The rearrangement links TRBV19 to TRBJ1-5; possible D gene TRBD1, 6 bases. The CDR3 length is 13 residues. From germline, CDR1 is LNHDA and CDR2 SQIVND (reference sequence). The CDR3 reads CASSIGGGQPQHF. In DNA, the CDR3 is TGTGCCAGTAGCATAGGGGGTGGGCAGCCCCAGCATTTT.

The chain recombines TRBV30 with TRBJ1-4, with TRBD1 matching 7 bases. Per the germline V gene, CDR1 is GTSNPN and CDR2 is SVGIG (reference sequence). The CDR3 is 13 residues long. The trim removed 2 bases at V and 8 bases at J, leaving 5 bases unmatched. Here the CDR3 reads CAWSPGQTEKLFF. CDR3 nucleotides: TGTGCCTGGAGTCCGGGACAGACAGAAAAACTGTTTTTT.

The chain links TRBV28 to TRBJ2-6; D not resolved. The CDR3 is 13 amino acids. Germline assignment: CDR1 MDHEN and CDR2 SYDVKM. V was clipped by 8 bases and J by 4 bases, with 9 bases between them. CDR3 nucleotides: TGTGCCAGCTGGATGAGCGGGGCCAACGTCCTGACTTTC. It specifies CASWMSGANVLTF.